What follows are 2 T cell receptor beta chains derived from one specimen sequenced in a study of T cells after yellow fever vaccination. One entry per CDR3 protein results from TCRdb running MiXCR on the 5' RACE reads. Of 360,000 or so distinct CDR3 sequences listed, around 10% are singletons. Sample: PBMCs, taken on the day of the first yellow fever vaccination. The source of these receptors is a young man who received the YFV17D yellow fever vaccine.

The CDR3 sequence: CATSDNGYEQFF. CDR3 nucleotides: TGTGCCACCAGTGATAATGGGTATGAGCAGTTCTTC. V gene TRBV24-1 combines with J gene TRBJ2-1; unclear D gene. This CDR3 region has 12 residues. CDR1 KGHDR and CDR2 SFDVKD come from the germline V gene. V lost 3 bases and J lost 8, with 7 bases in between.

The table lists this clonotype with a few counts. This sequence joins TRBV7-2 and TRBJ2-1; maybe TRBD1 (5 bases). The CDR3 runs to 15 residues. Deletions cut 1 base from V and 9 bases from J, with 16 bases between. Germline V gene data show CDR1 as SGHTA and CDR2 as FQGNSA. The CDR3 coding sequence is TGTGCCAGCAGCTTAGGGGGCGTTGGCTTTGTTGAGCAGTTCTTC. As protein: CASSLGGVGFVEQFF.